This T cell receptor beta chain was recovered during a study of blood T cell repertoires in COVID-19. About the research overall: COVID-19 samples from acute and convalescent phases originated in the United States, Italy and Spain. T cells, B-cell-depleted T cells, or PBMCs provided the cDNA or gDNA that served as material.

Study processing details: Researchers report that nucleated cell counts were estimated from reference gene primer amplification. Libraries were prepared by immunoSEQ multiplex PCR; TCRdb keeps only in-frame clonotypes and omits some of them. V and J calls and clone size are given by that table; D and trimming were obtained from the DNA. The sample lists under 150,000 clones, approximately 90% occurring once. The sequence was collected from a middle-aged man with acute or convalescent COVID-19. Material: peripheral blood.

The CDR3 coding sequence is TGCGCCAGCAGCGGGCGAACTGTGGGACAGAATTTCATGAACACTGAAGCTTTCTTT. This sequence encodes CASSGRTVGQNFMNTEAFF. The chain carries TRBV5-1 and TRBJ1-1; 7 bases align to TRBD1. V shed 4 bases and J 0 bases; nucleotides not matched to a gene: 18. CDR1 SGHRS and CDR2 YFSETQ come from the germline V gene. This CDR3 region has 19 residues.